This record covers a single T cell receptor beta chain. The sample originates from a study of blood T cell repertoires in COVID-19. Study-level background: Sites across the United States, Italy and Spain contributed samples from acute and convalescent COVID-19. Sample material is recorded as cDNA or gDNA derived from T cells, B-cell-depleted T cells, or PBMCs.

Germline V gene lookup returns CDR1 SEHNR and CDR2 FQNEAQ (reference sequence). V was pared by 4 bases and J by 0 bases, with 3 bases between. The CDR3 is made up of 13 amino acids. Original handling: Amplification of reference gene primers provided the estimated nucleated cell counts. Profiling relied on immunoSEQ multiplex PCR, and the TCRdb table lists in-frame clones only, not all of them. For V, J and clone size, that table is used; D and trimming come from the DNA. The sample has just under 300,000 clones, approximately 86% seen once. The chain carries TRBV7-9 and TRBJ2-2; D uncertain. This sequence originates from a man between 70 and 80 years old with acute or convalescent COVID-19. The specimen was peripheral blood. The CDR3 loop reads CASSSTNTGELFF. The DNA for the CDR3 is TGTGCCAGCAGCTCCACGAACACCGGGGAGCTGTTTTTT.